Each of the 13 T cell receptor beta chains below was sequenced from the same sample in a study of T cells in Graves' hyperthyroidism and ophthalmopathy. Amplified regions were TCR beta CDR3 sequences from RNA transcripts. The primer set for the first-round RT-PCR of the TCR CDR3 was HTBI. TCRdb used MiXCR to reprocess the multiplex PCR reads, holding one entry per CDR3 protein. Of around 540,000 distinct CDR3 sequences detected, 46% appear once; the ten largest clones hold about 8.2%. The sample taken for sequencing was peripheral blood or thyroid tissue (not recorded which). The receptors were sampled from a woman younger than 35 with Graves' hyperthyroidism.

The J gene is TRBJ1-2, the V gene TRBV7-3, with a tentative D call TRBD1 (6 bases). The ends were cut back, 1 base at V and 12 bases at J, with 18 bases in the middle. The CDR3 is made up of 14 amino acids. CDR1 is SGHTA and CDR2 is FQGTGA in the germline V gene. The CDR3 region has the DNA TGTGCCAGCAGCTTAAAGGGGGGCAGGAAACCGAACACCTTC. This codes for CASSLKGGRKPNTF.

This clonotype was recorded many times. The chain employs TRBV20-1 and TRBJ2-5, with 10 nucleotides matching TRBD1. The CDR3 extends over 13 amino acids. CDR1 and CDR2 (germline): DFQATT, SNEGSKA (reference sequence). V was clipped by 6 bases and J by 4 bases; unmatched bases: 5. In DNA form, the CDR3 reads TGCAGTGCCACCTGGACAGGGGGAGAGACCCAGTACTTC. This translates into CSATWTGGETQYF.

The chain employs TRBV2 and TRBJ1-2; possible D gene TRBD1, 6 bases. V lost 5 bases, J lost 10 bases, and 20 bases lay in between. Per the germline V gene, CDR1 is SNHLY and CDR2 is FYNNEI. The CDR3 extends over 14 amino acids. The CDR3 protein is CASSPRGTILDYTF. The CDR3, as DNA: TGTGCCAGCAGTCCCCGGGGGACAATCCTCGACTACACCTTC.

The J gene is TRBJ1-4, the V gene TRBV2; perhaps TRBD1 as D (5 bases). Germline CDR1 is SNHLY and CDR2 is FYNNEI. This CDR3 region has 15 residues. Trimming pared 6 bases from V and 2 bases from J, leaving 13 bases between. The CDR3 coding sequence is TGTGCCAGCAGGGGGACCACAGGTACTAATGAAAAACTGTTTTTT. It codes for CASRGTTGTNEKLFF.

The J gene is TRBJ2-7, the V gene TRBV12-3 or TRBV12-4; TRBD2 might be the D (6 bases). V was pared by 5 bases and J by 2 bases, with 13 bases between. The CDR3 sequence is 14 residues long. The CDR3 is CASSPVSGPYEQYF. The DNA of the CDR3 is TGTGCCAGCAGTCCCGTTAGCGGACCCTACGAGCAGTACTTC.

This clonotype was observed once. The J gene is TRBJ2-5, the V gene TRBV2; D perhaps matches TRBD2 (6 bases). TRBJ2-7 matches the DNA end more closely, so the J call is doubtful. This CDR3 is 18 amino acids long. Germline CDR1 and CDR2: SNHLY and FYNNEI. DNA of the CDR3: TGTGCCAGCAGTTTGTATAGCCGCGGGCTAGCGAACTCCTACGAGCAGTACTTC. This gives the protein CASSLYSRGLANSYEQYF.

In this sample, this clonotype turned up many times. V usage is TRBV13 and J usage is TRBJ1-2; weak D call: TRBD1 (6 bases). The V gene lost 0 bases and the J gene lost 3 bases, with 11 bases spanning the gap. The CDR3 spans 15 residues. CDR1 and CDR2 from the germline V gene are PRHDT and FYEKMQ (reference sequence). The CDR3, as DNA: TGTGCCAGCAGCTTAGGCCTAGGACAGCACTATGGCTACACCTTC. It encodes CASSLGLGQHYGYTF.

The V and J genes are TRBV6-1 and TRBJ1-5, with D possibly matching TRBD1 (6 bases). The CDR3 totals 14 residues. Germline V gives CDR1 MNHNS, CDR2 SASEGT. V dropped 7 bases and J dropped 4 bases, with 14 bases sitting between them. CDR3 amino acids: CASKTGALNQPQHF. CDR3 DNA sequence: TGTGCCAGCAAGACAGGCGCCTTAAATCAGCCCCAGCATTTT.

The chain carries TRBV9 and TRBJ1-5; tentatively, D is TRBD1 (5 bases). This CDR3 comprises 15 residues. V lost 4 bases, J lost 1 base, and 12 bases lay in between. CDR1 and CDR2 (germline): SGDLS, YYNGEE. CDR3 coding DNA: TGTGCCAGCAGCCCCTTAGGGGCGAGCAATCAGCCCCAGCATTTT. Amino acids: CASSPLGASNQPQHF.

This clonotype was detected only once. This chain links TRBV5-1 with TRBJ1-2; perhaps TRBD1 as D (5 bases). This CDR3 is built from 15 residues. The V gene's germline CDR1 is SGHRS and CDR2 YFSETQ. The germline V and J ends were trimmed by 4 bases and 0 bases, with 13 bases remaining between them. This CDR3 reads CASSQGAATNYGYTF. The DNA for the CDR3 is TGCGCCAGCAGCCAAGGGGCAGCCACTAACTATGGCTACACCTTC. Supplemented by reference TRBV5-1 and TRBJ1-2, the full variable domain reads KAGVTQTPRYLIKTRGQQVTLSCSPISGHRSVSWYQQTPGQGLQFLFEYFSETQRNKGNFPGRFSGRQFSNSRSEMNVSTLELGDSALYLCASSQGAATNYGYTFGSGTRLTVV.

This chain links TRBV7-2 with TRBJ2-7, with TRBD1 matching 9 bases. Germline V gene sequence: CDR1 SGHTA, CDR2 FQGNSA. The J segment lost 3 bases and the V segment lost 5 bases, leaving 11 bases of the junction unmatched. The CDR3 is made up of 16 amino acids. The CDR3 DNA sequence: TGTGCCAGCAGCGCTAGTTCCGGGACAGGGTTCTACGAGCAGTACTTC. Encoded protein: CASSASSGTGFYEQYF.

On this clonotype itself: A much larger clone is a single base away; this may be a read error. The chain carries TRBV20-1 and TRBJ2-7; either TRBD1 or TRBD2 may supply D (5 bases each). There are 11 residues in the CDR3. V lost 7 bases, J lost 6 bases, and 13 bases lay in between. Germline lookup yields CDR1 DFQATT and CDR2 SNEGSKA (reference sequence). CDR3 nucleotides: TGCAGTGTAAGGGACGGTGCCGAGCAGTACTTC. Its protein is CSVRDGAEQYF.

This clonotype appeared many times. This chain uses TRBV7-6 with TRBJ2-5; D unclear. Deletions cut 0 bases from V and 1 base from J, with 6 bases between. CDR1 SGHVS and CDR2 FNYEAQ come from the germline V gene. The CDR3 covers 14 residues. CDR3 coding DNA: TGTGCCAGCAGCTTAGCGCCAGGCCAAGAGACCCAGTACTTC. It specifies CASSLAPGQETQYF.